This T cell receptor (beta chain) was profiled in a study of identical twins. Template switching added a universal primer site; cDNA carried unique molecular identifiers. TCRdb fed the 5' RACE reads into MiXCR, producing one record per CDR3 protein. The sample holds hundreds of thousands of distinct CDR3 sequences, 7.1% seen once. Trimming took off 3 bases at V and 2 bases at J, with 2 bases between the two ends. The CDR3 has 13 amino acids. CDR1 and CDR2 (germline): WNHNN, SYGVQD (reference sequence). The sample was also reused in another study, on yellow fever vaccine responses in identical twins.

The V gene is TRBV10-1, the J gene TRBJ2-6; no firm D call. The specimen was PBMCs. The clonotype was recovered from a woman aged 18-29 years in good health. For the CDR3, the DNA is TGCGCCAGCAGTGATCCTGGGGCCAACGTCCTGACTTTC. Translated, it gives CASSDPGANVLTF.